The 2 T cell receptor beta chains reported below all come from one sample, sequenced in a study of prognosis after radiotherapy for stage I lung cancer. The genomic DNA TCR beta CDR3 region underwent two rounds of multiplex PCR. The authors ran first-round PCR with primers specific to each TRBV and TRBJ gene. TCRdb ran MiXCR on the multiplex PCR reads and lists one entry per CDR3 protein. The sample has approximately 35,000 distinct CDR3 sequences; under 40% are singletons. The sequenced sample was PBMCs, obtained before or after stereotactic body radiation therapy (not recorded which). The receptor source for this set is a donor over 45 with non-small cell lung cancer.

In the case of this clonotype: A clone one base away is much larger, so this may be a read error. The chain is built from TRBV20-1 and TRBJ2-7; 11 positions agree with TRBD2. The CDR3 is made up of 14 amino acids. The germline V gene encodes CDR1 DFQATT and CDR2 SNEGSKA (reference sequence). In nucleotides, the CDR3 is TGCAGTGCTATAATACTAGCGGGAGTCGACGAGCAGCACTTC. It is translated as CSAIILAGVDEQHF.

About this clonotype: A far larger clone is one base from this, pointing to a likely read error. The chain is built from TRBV6-2 or TRBV6-3 and TRBJ2-1; no firm D call. The ends were cut back, 5 bases at V and 7 bases at J, with 15 bases in the middle. This CDR3 has 14 amino acids. The germline V gene encodes CDR1 MNHEY and CDR2 SVGEGT. CDR3 loop: CASSESLRKNEQFF. The CDR3 DNA follows: TGTGCCAGCAGTGAATCGCTCAGGAAGAATGAGCAGTTCTTC.